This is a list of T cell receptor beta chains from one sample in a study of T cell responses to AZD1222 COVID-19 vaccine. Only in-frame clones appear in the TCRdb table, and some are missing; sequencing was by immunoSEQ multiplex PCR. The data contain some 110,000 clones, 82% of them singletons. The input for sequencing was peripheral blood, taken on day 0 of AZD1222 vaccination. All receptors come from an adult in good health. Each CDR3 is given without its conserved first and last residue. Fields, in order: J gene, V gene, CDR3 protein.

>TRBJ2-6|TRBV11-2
ASSSVNSPGANVLT
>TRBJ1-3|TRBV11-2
ASSPGASGNTIY
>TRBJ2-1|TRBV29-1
SGDRAYNEQF
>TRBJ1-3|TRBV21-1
ASSEWKAGSSGNTIY
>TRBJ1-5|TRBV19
ASSIFRSNQPQH
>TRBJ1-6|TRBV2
ASSEAGADNSPLH
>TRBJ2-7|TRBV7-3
ASSPDRGHEQY
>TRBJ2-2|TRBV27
ASSPRDRGAGELF
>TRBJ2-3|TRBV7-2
ASSLVADTQY
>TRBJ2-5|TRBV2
ASSIRAGQETQY
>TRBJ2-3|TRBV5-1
ASSSLAGGGTDTQY
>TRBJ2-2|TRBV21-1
ASETSGRNTGELF
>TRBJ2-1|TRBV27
ASSSGTGQF
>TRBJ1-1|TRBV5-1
ASSLAPRDEAF
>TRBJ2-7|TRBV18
ASSPRIFGGGPDEQY
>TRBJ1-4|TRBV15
ATSRDGSGTGGEKLF
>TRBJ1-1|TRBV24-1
ATSDSGPDGAF
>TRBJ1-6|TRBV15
ATSRGTVVNSPLH
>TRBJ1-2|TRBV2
ASLKGSYGYT
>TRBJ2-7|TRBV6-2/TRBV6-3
ASSYSIVGLPYEQY
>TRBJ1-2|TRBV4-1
ASSQNSLYGYT
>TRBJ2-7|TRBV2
ASSGDPREQY
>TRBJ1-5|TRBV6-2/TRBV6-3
ASSYQGGGKQPQH
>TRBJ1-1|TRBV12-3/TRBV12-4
ASSYRFGVEAF
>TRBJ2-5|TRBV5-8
ASSWRGYQETQY
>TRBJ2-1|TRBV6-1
ASSEPGQGRHEQF
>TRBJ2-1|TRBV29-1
SVANTQYNEQF
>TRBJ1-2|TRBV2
ASRNRQTGLSYGYT
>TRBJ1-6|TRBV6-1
ASSEGPSSSSYNSPLH
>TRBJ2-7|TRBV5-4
ASSLERQSYEQY
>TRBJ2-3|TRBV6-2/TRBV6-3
ASSYSGGPGDTQY
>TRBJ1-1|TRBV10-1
ASSRTGSTWTEAF
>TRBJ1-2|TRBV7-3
ASSYRTGPIT
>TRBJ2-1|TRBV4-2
ASSQDKGSYNEQF
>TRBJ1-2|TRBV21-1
ASSTICGYT
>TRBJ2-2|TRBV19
ASRSWGANTGELF
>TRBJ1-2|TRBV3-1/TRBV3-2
ASRGGQLYGYT
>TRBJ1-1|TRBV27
ASRSRSRTEAF
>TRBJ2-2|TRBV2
ASSDSGELF
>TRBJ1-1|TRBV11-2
ASSLAGNTAF
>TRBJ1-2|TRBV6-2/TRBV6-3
ASSRPGGGRGYT
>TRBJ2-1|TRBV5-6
ASSLVGGGDFYNEQF
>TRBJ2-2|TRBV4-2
ASSQEIRGGTGELF
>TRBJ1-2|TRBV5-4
ASSSEGANYGYT
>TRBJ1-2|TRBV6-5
ASSYFGQRNNYGYT
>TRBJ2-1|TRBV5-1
ASSLSGTGTYNEQF
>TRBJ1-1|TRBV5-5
ASSLVGGLGNTEAF
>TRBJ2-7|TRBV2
ASRQLDRVHEQY
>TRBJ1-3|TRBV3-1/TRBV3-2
ASSQNRATGNTIY
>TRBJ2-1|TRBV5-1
ASSLEGISYNEQF
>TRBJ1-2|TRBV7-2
ASSPPPVYGYT
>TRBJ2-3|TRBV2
ASSANTDTQY
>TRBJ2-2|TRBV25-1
ASSGARVARTGELF